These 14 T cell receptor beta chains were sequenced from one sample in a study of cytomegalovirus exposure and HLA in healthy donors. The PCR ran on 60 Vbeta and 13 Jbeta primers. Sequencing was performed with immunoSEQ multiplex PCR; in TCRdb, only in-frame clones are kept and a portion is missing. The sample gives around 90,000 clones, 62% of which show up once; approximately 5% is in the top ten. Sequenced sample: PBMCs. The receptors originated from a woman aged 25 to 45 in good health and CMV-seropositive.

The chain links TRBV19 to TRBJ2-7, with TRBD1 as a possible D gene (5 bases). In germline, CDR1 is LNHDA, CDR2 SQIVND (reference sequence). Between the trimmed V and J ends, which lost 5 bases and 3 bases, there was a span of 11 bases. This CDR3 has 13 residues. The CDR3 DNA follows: TGTGCCAGTAGTCCCCCCAGGGACTACGAGCAGTACTTC. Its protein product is CASSPPRDYEQYF.

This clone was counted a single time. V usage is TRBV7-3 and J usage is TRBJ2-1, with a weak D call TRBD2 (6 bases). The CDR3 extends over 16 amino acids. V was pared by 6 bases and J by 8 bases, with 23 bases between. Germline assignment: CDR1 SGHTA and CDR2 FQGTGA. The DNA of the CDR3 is TGTGCCAGCAGTTCAAGCCGTCAGGGAGGAAGCGATGAGCAGTTCTTC. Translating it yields CASSSSRQGGSDEQFF.

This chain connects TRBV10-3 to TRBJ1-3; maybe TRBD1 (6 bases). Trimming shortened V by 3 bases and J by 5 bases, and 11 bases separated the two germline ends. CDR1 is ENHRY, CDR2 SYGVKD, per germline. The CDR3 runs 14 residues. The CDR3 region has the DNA TGTGCCATCAGTGACCAAGGACAGCGAAACACCATATATTTT. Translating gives CAISDQGQRNTIYF.

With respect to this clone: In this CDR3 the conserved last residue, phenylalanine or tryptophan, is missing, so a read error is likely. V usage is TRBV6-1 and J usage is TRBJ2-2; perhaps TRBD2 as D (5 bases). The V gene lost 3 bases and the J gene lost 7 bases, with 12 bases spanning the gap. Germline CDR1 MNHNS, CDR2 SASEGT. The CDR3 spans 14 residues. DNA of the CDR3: TGTGCCAGCAGTGAGCTCCGGGGTATCGGGGAGCTGTTTCTT. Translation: CASSELRGIGELFL.

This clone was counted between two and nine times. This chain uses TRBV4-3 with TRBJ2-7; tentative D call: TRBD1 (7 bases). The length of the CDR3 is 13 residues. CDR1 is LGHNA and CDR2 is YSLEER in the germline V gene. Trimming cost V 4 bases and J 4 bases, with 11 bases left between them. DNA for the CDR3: TGCGCCAGCAGCCGGCAGGGGGGTTACGAGCAGTACTTC. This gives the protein CASSRQGGYEQYF.

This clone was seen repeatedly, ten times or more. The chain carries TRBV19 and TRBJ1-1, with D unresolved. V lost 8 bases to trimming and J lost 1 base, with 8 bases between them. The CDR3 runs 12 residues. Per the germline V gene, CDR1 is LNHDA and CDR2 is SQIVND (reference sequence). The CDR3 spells CASVSRNTEAFF. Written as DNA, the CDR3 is TGTGCCAGTGTTAGTCGGAACACTGAAGCTTTCTTT.

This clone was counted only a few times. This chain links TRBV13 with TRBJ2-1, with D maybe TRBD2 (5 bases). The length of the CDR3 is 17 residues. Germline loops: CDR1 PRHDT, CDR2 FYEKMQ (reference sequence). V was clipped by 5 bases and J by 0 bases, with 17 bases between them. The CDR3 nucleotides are TGTGCCAGCAGCGTCGGGGAAGGTGCCAGCTCCTACAATGAGCAGTTCTTC. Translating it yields CASSVGEGASSYNEQFF. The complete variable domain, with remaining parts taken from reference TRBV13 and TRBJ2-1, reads AAGVIQSPRHLIKEKRETATLKCYPIPRHDTVYWYQQGPGQDPQFLISFYEKMQSDKGSIPDRFSAQQFSDYHSELNMSSLELGDSALYFCASSVGEGASSYNEQFFGPGTRLTVL.

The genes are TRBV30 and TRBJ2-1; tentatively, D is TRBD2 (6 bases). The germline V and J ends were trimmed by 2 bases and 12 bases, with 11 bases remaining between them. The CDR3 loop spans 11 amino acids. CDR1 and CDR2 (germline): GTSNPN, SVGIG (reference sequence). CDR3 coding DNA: TGTGCCTGGAGTCCCCTCGGGGGGCAGTTCTTC. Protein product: CAWSPLGGQFF.

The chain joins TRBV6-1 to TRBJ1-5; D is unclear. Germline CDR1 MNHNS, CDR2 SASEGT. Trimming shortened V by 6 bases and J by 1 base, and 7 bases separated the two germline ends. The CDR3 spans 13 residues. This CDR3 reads CASRIESNQPQHF. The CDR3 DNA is TGTGCCAGCAGGATTGAGAGCAATCAGCCCCAGCATTTT.

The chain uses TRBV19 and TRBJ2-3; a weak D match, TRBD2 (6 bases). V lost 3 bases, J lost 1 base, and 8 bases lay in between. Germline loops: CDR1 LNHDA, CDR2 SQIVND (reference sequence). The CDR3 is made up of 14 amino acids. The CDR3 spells CASSMGGRTDTQYF. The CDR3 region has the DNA TGTGCCAGTAGTATGGGGGGACGCACAGATACGCAGTATTTT.

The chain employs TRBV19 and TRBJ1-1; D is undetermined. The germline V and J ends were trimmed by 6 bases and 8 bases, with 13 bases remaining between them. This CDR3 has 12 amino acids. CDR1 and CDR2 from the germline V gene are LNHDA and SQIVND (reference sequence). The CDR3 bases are TGTGCCAGTAGCCTATGGGGAGTAGAAGCTTTCTTT. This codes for CASSLWGVEAFF. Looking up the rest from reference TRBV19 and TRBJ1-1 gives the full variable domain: DGGITQSPKYLFRKEGQNVTLSCEQNLNHDAMYWYRQDPGQGLRLIYYSQIVNDFQKGDIAEGYSVSREKKESFPLTVTSAQKNPTAFYLCASSLWGVEAFFGQGTRLTVV.

The CDR3 sequence: CAGLMEKLFF. The CDR3, as DNA: TGTGCCGGCCTTATGGAAAAACTGTTTTTT. The chain employs TRBV30 and TRBJ1-4, with D unclear. V lost 8 bases, J lost 8 bases, and 9 bases lay in between. This CDR3 spans 10 amino acids. From germline, CDR1 is GTSNPN and CDR2 SVGIG (reference sequence).

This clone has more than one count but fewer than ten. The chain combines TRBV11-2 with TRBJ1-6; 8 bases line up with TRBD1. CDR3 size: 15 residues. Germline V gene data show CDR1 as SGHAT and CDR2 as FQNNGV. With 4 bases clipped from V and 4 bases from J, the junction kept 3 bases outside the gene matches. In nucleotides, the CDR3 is TGTGCCAGCAGCTCCCAGGGGGCTTATAATTCACCCCTCCACTTT. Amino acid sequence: CASSSQGAYNSPLHF.

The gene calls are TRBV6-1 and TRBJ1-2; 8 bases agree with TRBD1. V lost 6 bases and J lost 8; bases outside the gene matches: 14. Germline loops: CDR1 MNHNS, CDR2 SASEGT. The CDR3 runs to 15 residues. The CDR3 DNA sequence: TGTGCCAGCAGGAACCCGGGACAGGATTTTGAGGGCTACACCTTC. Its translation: CASRNPGQDFEGYTF.